The clone carrying this T cell receptor beta chain was counted once. The antigen is unknown. The germline gives CDR1 LGHNA, CDR2 YNFKEQ. Trimming shortened V by 3 bases and J by 1 base, and 9 bases separated the two germline ends. The CDR3 length is 14 residues. This entry belongs to a study of siplizumab effects on memory and regulatory T cells. Regarding the study as a whole: Unstimulated subset assignment was obtained for only a minor fraction of alloreactive clones. Naive versus memory phenotype went unassigned for roughly 75-96% of proliferating CD4+ or CD8+ clones. Naive T cells appeared more varied than memory cells and looked like key alloresponse contributors.

Sequencing was performed with immunoSEQ multiplex PCR; in TCRdb, only in-frame clones are kept and a portion is missing. The data contain fewer than 85,000 clones, about 87% of them singletons. The sequencing sample was made of Tregs sorted from blood. The chain links TRBV4-2 to TRBJ2-5; D could derive from TRBD1 or TRBD2 (5 bases each). The source of this sequence is a human donor in good health. The chain's CDR3 is CASSQIGAQETQYF. Written as DNA, the CDR3 is TGTGCCAGCAGCCAGATCGGGGCCCAAGAGACCCAGTACTTC.